What follows are 32 T cell receptor beta chains derived from one specimen sequenced in a study of T cell repertoires in cytomegalovirus infection. TCRdb re-called the reads with MiXCR, one entry per CDR3 protein. The table includes hundreds of thousands of distinct CDR3 sequences, 15% to 20% detected once. The sequenced material came from PBMCs. The receptors here all came from a human donor in good health (CMV status not recorded). Some clones in this sample may be carry-over from other donors' samples.

The chain links TRBV20-1 to TRBJ2-4; D is perhaps TRBD1 (6 bases). V was trimmed by 6 bases and J by 8 bases, leaving 14 bases between them. Germline-derived CDR1 and CDR2 are DFQATT and SNEGSKA (reference sequence). The CDR3 contains 12 residues. CDR3 coding DNA: TGCAGTGCCAGACCAGGGGTGGACATTCAGTACTTC. Protein sequence: CSARPGVDIQYF.

This chain connects TRBV5-4 to TRBJ1-5, with D tentatively TRBD1 (5 bases). The length of the CDR3 is 15 residues. Looked up from germline, CDR1 is SGHNT and CDR2 is YYREEE (reference sequence). V was clipped by 0 bases and J by 5 bases, with 12 bases between them. The CDR3 reads CASSLGGRMDQPQHF. CDR3 nucleotide sequence: TGTGCCAGCAGCTTGGGGGGCAGGATGGATCAGCCCCAGCATTTT. The whole variable domain, remainder taken from reference TRBV5-4 and TRBJ1-5, is ETGVTQSPTHLIKTRGQQVTLRCSSQSGHNTVSWYQQALGQGPQFIFQYYREEENGRGNFPPRFSGLQFPNYSSELNVNALELDDSALYLCASSLGGRMDQPQHFGDGTRLSIL.

This clonotype appeared many times. The CDR3 here is CASSPGLLNTEAFF. The CDR3 DNA is TGTGCCAGCAGCCCCGGACTGCTGAACACTGAAGCTTTCTTT. This rearrangement joins TRBV7-2 to TRBJ1-1, with D hard to call. The CDR3 extends over 14 amino acids. Germline V lookup: CDR1 SGHTA, CDR2 FQGNSA. V gave up 5 bases and J gave up 0 bases, with 10 bases separating them.

This chain connects TRBV28 to TRBJ1-5; 7 bases match TRBD1. CDR3 size: 16 residues. With 6 bases clipped from V and 4 bases from J, the junction kept 12 bases outside the gene matches. Germline V gives CDR1 MDHEN, CDR2 SYDVKM. CDR3 bases: TGTGCCAGCAGATTCCTAGCGGGGACAGTTAATCAGCCCCAGCATTTT. Residues: CASRFLAGTVNQPQHF.

This clonotype was counted many times. V and J are TRBV2 and TRBJ2-7; no clear D gene. The germline V gene has CDR1 SNHLY and CDR2 FYNNEI. The CDR3 is made up of 14 amino acids. V lost 2 bases and J 3 bases, leaving 11 bases between the germline ends. CDR3 DNA: TGTGCCAGCAGTGAACTACAGAGAGACTACGAGCAGTACTTC. Amino acid sequence: CASSELQRDYEQYF.

Remarks on this clonotype: A much larger clonotype is one base distant, so this may be a read error. The gene calls are TRBV5-4 and TRBJ2-1; TRBD2 agrees at 10 bases. V shed 0 bases, J shed 8 bases, and the junction held 8 bases outside the gene matches. This CDR3 contains 16 residues. Germline V gene data show CDR1 as SGHNT and CDR2 as YYREEE (reference sequence). Written as DNA, the CDR3 is TGTGCCAGCAGCTTGGTGGTAGCGGGGGGTGGAGATGAGCAGTTCTTC. This sequence encodes CASSLVVAGGGDEQFF.

This clonotype was found many times. The gene calls are TRBV27 and TRBJ1-2, with 7 bases lining up with TRBD1. The germline CDR1 and CDR2 sequences are MNHEY and SMNVEV (reference sequence). The CDR3 contains 16 residues. V lost 0 bases to trimming and J lost 6 bases; unmatched junction nucleotides: 10. This chain's CDR3 is CASSLSRQGRFDGYTF. CDR3 DNA: TGTGCCAGCAGTTTATCTCGACAGGGCCGGTTCGATGGCTACACCTTC.

The chain uses TRBV20-1 and TRBJ1-1; the match to TRBD1 covers 7 bases. Per the germline V gene, CDR1 is DFQATT and CDR2 is SNEGSKA (reference sequence). V was clipped by 2 bases and J by 6 bases; unmatched bases: 3. The CDR3 runs 12 residues. CDR3 residues: CSARSTGSEAFF. The CDR3 DNA reads TGCAGTGCTAGATCGACAGGGTCTGAAGCTTTCTTT.

This clonotype was observed a few times. The chain couples TRBV18 to TRBJ2-7; 15 bases map to TRBD2. The CDR3 has 15 residues. CDR1 and CDR2 from the germline V gene are KGHSH and LQKENI. With V trimmed by 3 bases and J by 5 bases, 2 bases remained unmatched. CDR3 sequence reads: CASSPGLAGGNEQYF. CDR3 DNA sequence: TGTGCCAGCTCACCGGGACTAGCGGGGGGCAACGAGCAGTACTTC.

Ten or more counts support this clonotype. This chain uses TRBV7-2 with TRBJ2-5; either TRBD1 or TRBD2 may fit D (5 bases each). Germline V CDR1 and CDR2: SGHTA, FQGNSA. Deletions cut 5 bases from V and 5 bases from J, with 15 bases between. The CDR3 has 14 amino acids. CDR3 in amino acids: CASSPPRGSETQYF. The CDR3 DNA is TGTGCCAGCAGCCCCCCTCGGGGCTCGGAGACCCAGTACTTC.

This clonotype has only a few counts. This chain connects TRBV19 to TRBJ2-1; D uncertain. CDR1 LNHDA and CDR2 SQIVND come from the germline V gene (reference sequence). The CDR3 covers 11 residues. Trimming took off 4 bases at V and 2 bases at J, with 0 bases between the two ends. The CDR3 DNA reads TGTGCCAGTAGTACCTACAATGAGCAGTTCTTC. It encodes CASSTYNEQFF.

V usage is TRBV7-3 and J usage is TRBJ2-5; 7 nucleotides align to TRBD1. The germline V gene encodes CDR1 SGHTA and CDR2 FQGTGA. Trimming at V came to 1 base and at J to 5 bases, leaving 13 bases not matched to a gene. The CDR3 has 17 residues. CDR3 residues: CASSLNRGLRKGETQYF. The CDR3 coding sequence is TGTGCCAGCAGCTTAAACAGGGGCCTACGAAAGGGTGAGACCCAGTACTTC.

This clonotype has a count of ten or more. The chain recombines TRBV4-1 with TRBJ2-5, with a possible D match to TRBD2 (5 bases). The ends were cut back, 4 bases at V and 5 bases at J, with 8 bases in the middle. Germline-derived CDR1 and CDR2 are MGHRA and YSYEKL. CDR3 length equals 12 residues. The CDR3 DNA sequence: TGCGCCAGCAGCCCCCCGGGGGAGACCCAGTACTTC. Translating gives CASSPPGETQYF.

This clonotype was observed a few times. The chain combines TRBV7-2 with TRBJ1-1; D uncertain. CDR1 and CDR2 (germline): SGHTA, FQGNSA. This CDR3 is built from 15 residues. The V end lost 3 bases, the J end lost 4 bases, and 15 bases lay between the germline ends. The CDR3 is CASSFGGRSSTEAFF. The CDR3 region has the DNA TGTGCCAGCAGCTTCGGTGGGCGTTCTTCCACTGAAGCTTTCTTT.

This clonotype was seen a few times. V gene TRBV2 combines with J gene TRBJ1-2; TRBD1 might be the D (5 bases). Trimming removed 7 bases from V and 5 bases from J, with 14 bases in between. The length of the CDR3 is 13 residues. Germline loops: CDR1 SNHLY, CDR2 FYNNEI. The CDR3 reads CASTRETGYGYTF. The CDR3 DNA reads TGTGCCAGCACCAGGGAGACGGGATATGGCTACACCTTC.

The chain links TRBV20-1 to TRBJ2-1; 9 bases map to TRBD2. Losses at the gene ends were 5 bases for V and 6 bases for J; bases not matched to a gene: 11. The CDR3 has 15 residues. Germline CDR1 is DFQATT and CDR2 is SNEGSKA (reference sequence). CDR3 sequence (DNA): TGCAGTGCTCAGACCCCCAGCGGGGGGTTCAATGAGCAGTTCTTC. Protein sequence: CSAQTPSGGFNEQFF.

The chain links TRBV28 to TRBJ1-5, with D possibly matching TRBD1 (5 bases). V lost 2 bases and J 0 bases, leaving 11 bases between the germline ends. This CDR3 is built from 16 residues. CDR1 and CDR2 from the germline V gene are MDHEN and SYDVKM. CDR3 in amino acids: CASSLLGTYSNQPQHF. The CDR3 DNA sequence: TGTGCCAGCAGTTTACTGGGGACGTATAGCAATCAGCCCCAGCATTTT. Together with reference TRBV28 and TRBJ1-5, the CDR3 gives the full variable domain: DVKVTQSSRYLVKRTGEKVFLECVQDMDHENMFWYRQDPGLGLRLIYFSYDVKMKEKGDIPEGYSVSREKKERFSLILESASTNQTSMYLCASSLLGTYSNQPQHFGDGTRLSIL.

The gene calls are TRBV24-1 and TRBJ2-1; no firm D call. This CDR3 spans 12 amino acids. The germline V gene has CDR1 KGHDR and CDR2 SFDVKD. Trimming took 0 bases from V and 7 from J, leaving 3 bases between them. This CDR3 reads CATSDLGNEQFF. In DNA, the CDR3 is TGTGCCACCAGTGATTTGGGAAATGAGCAGTTCTTC.

This clonotype occurred many times. The rearrangement links TRBV2 to TRBJ2-6; D remains unclear. The V end lost 3 bases, the J end lost 4 bases, and 10 bases lay between the germline ends. The germline V gene encodes CDR1 SNHLY and CDR2 FYNNEI. This CDR3 is built from 15 residues. CDR3 sequence: CASSDGRSGANVLTF. The CDR3 DNA follows: TGTGCCAGCAGTGACGGCAGGAGCGGGGCCAACGTCCTGACTTTC.

This clonotype occurred a few times. The rearrangement links TRBV10-3 to TRBJ2-3; TRBD2 agrees at 13 bases. Per the germline V gene, CDR1 is ENHRY and CDR2 is SYGVKD. The CDR3 consists of 14 residues. Germline trimming cut 8 bases from V and 1 base from J; bases unmatched to any gene: 0. CDR3 loop: CAIGTSGGTDTQYF. Here the CDR3 DNA reads TGTGCCATCGGGACTAGCGGGGGCACAGATACGCAGTATTTT.

This clonotype was counted ten times or more. Sequence at one end of the junction differs from germline and may be a read error. V and J are TRBV5-1 and TRBJ2-1, with a weak D call TRBD1 (6 bases). The CDR3 is 14 amino acids. Germline V CDR1 and CDR2: SGHRS, YFSETQ. The CDR3 region is CASSLGQSYNEQFF. CDR3 DNA sequence: TGTGCCAGCAGCTTAGGACAGTCCTACAATGAGCAGTTCTTC.

The table lists this clonotype with a few counts. The V and J genes are TRBV6-6 and TRBJ1-3, with D possibly being TRBD1 (5 bases). The CDR3 loop spans 12 amino acids. Trimming cost V 11 bases and J 1 base, with 9 bases left between them. Per germline, CDR1 MNHNY and CDR2 SVGAGI (reference sequence). CDR3 nucleotides: TGTGCCGGCAAGGGGTCTGGAAACACCATATATTTT. This gives the protein CAGKGSGNTIYF.

The J gene is TRBJ1-1, the V gene TRBV28; D ambiguous. The V gene lost 6 bases and the J gene lost 1 base, with 6 bases spanning the gap. Per germline, CDR1 MDHEN and CDR2 SYDVKM. This CDR3 is 12 amino acids long. DNA for the CDR3: TGTGCCAGCAGCCCTACGAACACTGAAGCTTTCTTT. Translating gives CASSPTNTEAFF.

Concerning this clonotype: One base away lies a much larger clone, so this may be a sequencing read error. The J gene is TRBJ1-2, the V gene TRBV5-6; 8 bases align to TRBD1. CDR3 size: 13 residues. Germline loops: CDR1 SGHDT, CDR2 YYEEEE. The CDR3 nucleotides read TGTGCCAGCAGCCCTCGGACAGGGTATGGCTACAACTTC. It translates to CASSPRTGYGYNF.

This chain links TRBV11-2 with TRBJ2-1; 10 nucleotides align to TRBD1. Trimming removed 4 bases from V and 6 bases from J; junction bases left unmatched: 9. This CDR3 has 16 residues. From germline, CDR1 is SGHAT and CDR2 FQNNGV. The CDR3 sequence is CASSSIRDRGINEQFF. The CDR3 nucleotides read TGTGCCAGCAGCTCGATCCGGGACAGGGGTATCAATGAGCAGTTCTTC.

The chain links TRBV20-1 to TRBJ2-1; TRBD2 matches 7 bases. Germline V gene sequence: CDR1 DFQATT, CDR2 SNEGSKA (reference sequence). V shed 7 bases and J 4 bases; nucleotides not matched to a gene: 10. CDR3 length: 14 amino acids. This chain's CDR3 is CSVTPGGSYNEQFF. CDR3 bases: TGCAGTGTTACTCCGGGGGGTTCTTACAATGAGCAGTTCTTC.

The V and J genes are TRBV6-1 and TRBJ2-5; 8 bases match TRBD2. After removal of 7 bases from V and 0 bases from J, the junction contained 4 bases not matched to a gene. CDR1 MNHNS and CDR2 SASEGT come from the germline V gene. The CDR3 has 14 amino acids. The CDR3 nucleotides are TGTGCCAGCACCCCGGGGGGGTACCAAGAGACCCAGTACTTC. Translating gives CASTPGGYQETQYF.

With regard to this clonotype: A much larger clone differs by one base, so this may be a read error. The DNA of the CDR3 is TGTGCCAGCAGTTACGAGGGGAGCACTGAAGCTTTCTTT. It specifies CASSYEGSTEAFF. This chain links TRBV6-5 with TRBJ1-1, with a tentative D call TRBD1 (5 bases). Looked up from germline, CDR1 is MNHEY and CDR2 is SVGAGI. V was clipped by 2 bases and J by 4 bases, with 8 bases between them. The CDR3 sequence is 13 residues long.

The chain combines TRBV19 with TRBJ2-6; D is undetermined. V lost 1 base, J lost 0 bases, and 10 bases lay in between. Germline CDR1 and CDR2: LNHDA and SQIVND (reference sequence). The CDR3 runs 17 residues. CDR3: CASSIGRAISGANVLTF. CDR3 sequence (DNA): TGTGCCAGTAGTATAGGGCGAGCAATCTCTGGGGCCAACGTCCTGACTTTC.

This clonotype turned up a few times. Here the CDR3 DNA reads TGTGCCAGCAGTTACCTCTTTGAGCGGGGGGCAAACAATGAGCAGTTCTTC. This encodes CASSYLFERGANNEQFF. The chain is built from TRBV6-2 or TRBV6-3 and TRBJ2-1; 9 bases are a match to TRBD2. The germline CDR1 and CDR2 sequences are MNHEY and SVGEGT. CDR3 length equals 17 residues. Trimming cost V 2 bases and J 5 bases; bases outside gene matches: 10.

This chain links TRBV5-1 with TRBJ1-2; D remains unclear. Trimming cost V 5 bases and J 7 bases, with 18 bases left between them. Germline values: CDR1 SGHRS, CDR2 YFSETQ. The CDR3 contains 14 residues. CDR3 DNA sequence: TGCGCCAGCAGTACCGACGGTGGAGCGGGTGGCTACACCTTC. It is translated as CASSTDGGAGGYTF.

The genes are TRBV7-9 and TRBJ1-1; D is unclear. Germline loops: CDR1 SEHNR, CDR2 FQNEAQ (reference sequence). The CDR3 totals 15 residues. The germline V and J ends were trimmed by 7 bases and 1 base, with 16 bases remaining between them. The CDR3 DNA is TGTGCCAGCACGTCTGCCAACAATCAGAACACTGAAGCTTTCTTT. This sequence encodes CASTSANNQNTEAFF.